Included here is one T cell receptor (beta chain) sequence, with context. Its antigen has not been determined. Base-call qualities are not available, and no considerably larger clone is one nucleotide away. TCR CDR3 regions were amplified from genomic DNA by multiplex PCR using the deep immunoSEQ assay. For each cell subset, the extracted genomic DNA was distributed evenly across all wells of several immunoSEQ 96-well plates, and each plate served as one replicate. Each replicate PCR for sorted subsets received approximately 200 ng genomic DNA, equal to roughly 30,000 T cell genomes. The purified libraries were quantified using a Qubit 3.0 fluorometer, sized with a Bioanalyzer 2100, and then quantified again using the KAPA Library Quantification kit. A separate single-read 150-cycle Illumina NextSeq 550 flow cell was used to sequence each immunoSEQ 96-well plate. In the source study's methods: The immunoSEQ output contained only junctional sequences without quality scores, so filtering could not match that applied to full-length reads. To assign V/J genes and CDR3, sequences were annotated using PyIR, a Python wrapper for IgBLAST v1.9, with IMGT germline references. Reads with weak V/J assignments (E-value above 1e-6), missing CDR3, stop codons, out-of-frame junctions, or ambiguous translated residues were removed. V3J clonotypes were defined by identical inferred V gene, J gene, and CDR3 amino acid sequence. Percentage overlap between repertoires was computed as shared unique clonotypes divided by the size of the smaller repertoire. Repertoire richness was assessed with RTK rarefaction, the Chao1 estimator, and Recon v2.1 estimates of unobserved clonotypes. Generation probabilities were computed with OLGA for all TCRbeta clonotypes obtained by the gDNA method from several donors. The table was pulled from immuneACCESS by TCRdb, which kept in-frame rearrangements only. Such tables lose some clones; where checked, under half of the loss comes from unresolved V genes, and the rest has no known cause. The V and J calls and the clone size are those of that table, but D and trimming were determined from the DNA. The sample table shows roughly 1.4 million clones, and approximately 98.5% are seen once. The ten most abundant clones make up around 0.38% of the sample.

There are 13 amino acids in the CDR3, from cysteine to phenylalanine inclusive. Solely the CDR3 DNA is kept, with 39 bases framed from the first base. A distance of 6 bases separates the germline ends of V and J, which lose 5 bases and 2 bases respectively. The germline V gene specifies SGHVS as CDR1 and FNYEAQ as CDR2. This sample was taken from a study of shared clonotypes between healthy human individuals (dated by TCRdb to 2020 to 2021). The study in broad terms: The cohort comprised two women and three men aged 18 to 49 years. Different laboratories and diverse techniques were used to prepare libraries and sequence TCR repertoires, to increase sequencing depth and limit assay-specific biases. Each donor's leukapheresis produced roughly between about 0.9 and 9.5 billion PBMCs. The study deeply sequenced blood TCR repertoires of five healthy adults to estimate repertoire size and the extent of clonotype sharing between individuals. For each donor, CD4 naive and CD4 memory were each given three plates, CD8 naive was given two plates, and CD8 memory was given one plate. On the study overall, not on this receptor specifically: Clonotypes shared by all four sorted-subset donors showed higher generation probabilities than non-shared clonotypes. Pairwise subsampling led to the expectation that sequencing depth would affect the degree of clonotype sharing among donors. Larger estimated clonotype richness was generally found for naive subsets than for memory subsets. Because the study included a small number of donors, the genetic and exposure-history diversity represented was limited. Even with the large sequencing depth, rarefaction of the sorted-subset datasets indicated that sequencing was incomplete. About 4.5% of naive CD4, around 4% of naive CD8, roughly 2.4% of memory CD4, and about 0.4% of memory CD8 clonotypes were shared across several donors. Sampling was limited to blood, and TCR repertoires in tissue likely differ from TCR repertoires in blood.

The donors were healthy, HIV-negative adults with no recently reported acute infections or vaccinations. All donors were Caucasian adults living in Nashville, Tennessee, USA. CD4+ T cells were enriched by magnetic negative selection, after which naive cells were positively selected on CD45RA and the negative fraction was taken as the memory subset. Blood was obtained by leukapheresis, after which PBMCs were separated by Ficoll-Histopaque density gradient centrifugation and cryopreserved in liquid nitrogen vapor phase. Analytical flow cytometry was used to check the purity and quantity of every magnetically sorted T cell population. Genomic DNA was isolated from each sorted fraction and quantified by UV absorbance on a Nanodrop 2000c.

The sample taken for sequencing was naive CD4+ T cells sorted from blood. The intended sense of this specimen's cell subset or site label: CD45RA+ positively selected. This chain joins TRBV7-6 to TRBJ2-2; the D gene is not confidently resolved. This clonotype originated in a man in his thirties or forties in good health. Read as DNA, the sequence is TGTGCCAGCAGCACCCCCAACACCGGGGAGCTGTTTTTT. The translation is CASSTPNTGELFF.